This T cell receptor beta chain was identified in a study of regulatory T cells in long-lasting Graves disease (dated by TCRdb to about 2021). About the study as a whole: Persistent Graves' disease was defined as persistently positive TSH receptor autoantibodies together with antithyroid drug treatment for over 5 years. Patients with persistent Graves' disease were compared with patients with newly diagnosed Graves' disease using TCR sequencing and RNA sequencing of peripheral blood. The study was conducted in China and was registered as a clinical trial. A total of around 35 samples underwent TCR sequencing, from about 13 patients with persistent Graves' disease and about 20 patients with newly diagnosed Graves' disease. Antithyroid drugs had been taken for approximately 10 years on average by persistent Graves' disease patients in the clinical cohort.

Broad study findings and their caveats: Persistent Graves' disease patients showed lower TCR Shannon entropy and fewer highly expanded clones than newly diagnosed patients, suggesting clonal expansion. Persistent patients shared more public clonotypes among themselves (around 2,500) than newly diagnosed patients did (over 900). Peripheral blood alone was examined, since thyroid tissue, which constituted the primary lesion, could not be accessed. TRBV28, TRBJ1-2 and TRBJ2-5 were preferentially used in persistent disease, while TRBV20-1 and TRBJ2-1 were favored in newly diagnosed disease. Sequencing and analysis were limited to the TCR beta chain. As a limitation, the authors acknowledged that the small sample size may reduce accuracy.

The time point label on this specimen signifies: persistent/refractory GD, antithyroid drugs over 5 years with positive TRAb. RNA was extracted from PBMCs in TRIzol for both TCR sequencing and RNA sequencing. Graves' disease was diagnosed according to American Thyroid Association guidelines. Recruitment of patients was carried out at an endocrinology department in Xi'an, China. Each patient gave 7 to 9.5 milliliters of peripheral blood, collected in an EDTA anticoagulant tube. Ficoll Paque Plus density gradient separation was used to isolate PBMCs, and no additional T cell sorting was done. An Agilent 2100 Bioanalyzer and agarose gel were used to check RNA quality, while a NanoDrop 2000 measured RNA concentration. Libraries were built with multiplex PCR. TCRdb records Illumina HiSeq 4000 as the sequencer. TCR beta libraries were built with iRepertoire HTBI primers and Arm-PCR amplification of CDR3 regions. Before sequencing, the PCR products went through gel purification. Processing in the source paper ran as follows. Gene usage analysis of CDR3 amino acid clonotypes used the 60 to 80 TRBV and about 14 TRBJ segments found across samples. COPE and FqMerger were used to merge filtered high-quality paired reads into contigs. BLAST was used to align contigs to IMGT TRBV, TRBD and TRBJ reference genes, with CDR3 defined following IMGT. Highly expanded clones were defined as clonotypes with a frequency above 0.1%. Shannon entropy served as the measure of repertoire diversity, while the Gini coefficient captured V-J evenness. A clonotype was considered public if more than one individual shared it. TCRdb itself trimmed the public reads at Q25 with fastp, ran MiXCR and retained productive beta chains. Under each unique CDR3 protein, matching rows form one entry showing the most common genes and DNA. The V and J calls shown here were made by TCRdb, not taken from the authors' results. The sample table shows around 510,000 distinct CDR3 sequences, and under 25% are seen once. Less than 9% of the sample is held by the ten biggest clonotypes.

CDR1 is given as LNHDA and CDR2 as SQIVND, both from the germline V gene (reference sequence). CDR3 length: 13 amino acids, cysteine to phenylalanine. CDR3 DNA is the only sequence kept; it has 39 bases, read in frame from the first base. The V end loses 3 bases and the J end loses 7 bases, and a stretch of 12 bases separates them. Only a few counts were recorded for this clonotype. The specificity of this receptor is unknown. No much larger clone exists at a distance of one base, and base qualities are not known. The chain links TRBV19 with TRBJ1-1; the D region possibly corresponds to TRBD1 (5 bases align). This TCR came from a female donor with Graves disease. The sample in question was peripheral blood mononuclear cells (PBMCs), obtained when the disease was refractory, from a patient treated with antithyroid drugs. The nucleotides read TGTGCCAGTAGTATCTCGCGGGGGAATGAAGCTTTCTTT. It translates as CASSISRGNEAFF.